This passage covers 19 T cell receptor beta chains from one sample sequenced in a study of T cell responses to AZD1222 COVID-19 vaccine. Profiling relied on immunoSEQ multiplex PCR, and the TCRdb table lists in-frame clones only, not all of them. The table includes about 150,000 clones, roughly 82% detected once. Sequencing used peripheral blood, obtained on day 0 of AZD1222 vaccination. The source of these receptors is an adult in good health.

The chain combines TRBV18 with TRBJ1-3; 7 bases match TRBD1. From germline, CDR1 is KGHSH and CDR2 LQKENI. This CDR3 is built from 15 residues. The trim removed 0 bases at V and 4 bases at J, leaving 3 bases unmatched. Written as DNA, the CDR3 is TGTGCCAGCTCACCACCCCCGACAGGGGGAAACACCATATATTTT. It yields the protein CASSPPPTGGNTIYF. Supplemented by reference TRBV18 and TRBJ1-3, the full variable domain reads NAGVMQNPRHLVRRRGQEARLRCSPMKGHSHVYWYRQLPEEGLKFMVYLQKENIIDESGMPKERFSAEFPKEGPSILRIQQVVRGDSAAYFCASSPPPTGGNTIYFGEGSWLTVV.

The rearrangement links TRBV7-3 to TRBJ1-2; the D gene is possibly TRBD1 (6 bases). The CDR3 runs to 13 residues. The ends were cut back, 5 bases at V and 5 bases at J, with 12 bases in the middle. Germline lookup yields CDR1 SGHTA and CDR2 FQGTGA. CDR3 sequence: CASSPGVGYGYTF. As DNA, the CDR3 is TGTGCCAGCAGCCCAGGGGTTGGATATGGCTACACCTTC.

The sample holds a few counts of this clone. The identical CDR3 is also encoded by other nucleotide sequences in the sample. The chain joins TRBV12-3 or TRBV12-4 to TRBJ1-5; D gene uncertain. CDR3 length equals 13 residues. V lost 1 base and J 0 bases, leaving 1 base between the germline ends. This CDR3 reads CASSLGSNQPQHF. In nucleotides, the CDR3 is TGTGCCAGCAGTTTAGGTAGCAATCAGCCCCAGCATTTT.

This chain links TRBV6-1 with TRBJ2-7, with TRBD2 as a possible D gene (5 bases). The CDR3 loop spans 13 amino acids. The germline V gene encodes CDR1 MNHNS and CDR2 SASEGT. V was shortened by 3 bases and J by 3 bases, with 9 bases between the two germline ends. The CDR3 nucleotides read TGTGCCAGCAGTGATAGGACTTACTACGAGCAGTACTTC. It codes for CASSDRTYYEQYF.

The chain combines TRBV5-4 with TRBJ1-2; TRBD1 matches 9 bases. The germline CDR1 and CDR2 sequences are SGHNT and YYREEE (reference sequence). The CDR3 is 14 residues long. After removal of 4 bases from V and 8 bases from J, the junction contained 9 bases not matched to a gene. CDR3 in amino acids: CASSPGRTGDGYTF. The CDR3 bases are TGTGCCAGCAGCCCCGGCCGGACAGGGGACGGCTACACCTTC.

The chain recombines TRBV6-1 with TRBJ1-3; no firm D call. This CDR3 is 15 amino acids long. Trimming removed 2 bases from V and 0 bases from J, with 8 bases in between. CDR1 is MNHNS, CDR2 SASEGT, per germline. DNA for the CDR3: TGTGCCAGCAGTGAAAGAGTTACCTCTGGAAACACCATATATTTT. Encoded protein: CASSERVTSGNTIYF.

This chain uses TRBV5-4 with TRBJ1-1, with a weak D call TRBD1 (5 bases). In germline, CDR1 is SGHNT, CDR2 YYREEE (reference sequence). The CDR3 has 14 amino acids. V was pared by 5 bases and J by 1 base, with 12 bases between. Here the CDR3 DNA reads TGTGCCAGCAGGGAGGGACGGACGAACACTGAAGCTTTCTTT. Amino acids: CASREGRTNTEAFF.

This clone was found once. The rearrangement joins TRBV29-1 to TRBJ1-1; no firm D call. Germline V gene sequence: CDR1 SQVTM, CDR2 ANQGSEA. The CDR3 totals 14 residues. V lost 3 bases, J lost 4 bases, and 15 bases lay in between. CDR3 loop: CSVDVRGKSTEAFF. The CDR3 region has the DNA TGCAGCGTTGACGTCCGGGGTAAGTCCACTGAAGCTTTCTTT.

This clone has only a few counts. The V and J genes are TRBV28 and TRBJ1-2; D may be TRBD1 (6 bases). Germline assignment: CDR1 MDHEN and CDR2 SYDVKM. The CDR3 totals 15 residues. Trimming left V 3 bases short and J 3 bases short, with 14 bases between. CDR3 residues: CASSLYRAVDYGYTF. The CDR3 DNA follows: TGTGCCAGCAGTTTGTACAGGGCAGTAGACTATGGCTACACCTTC.

This sequence joins TRBV7-2 and TRBJ2-2; maybe TRBD2 (6 bases). CDR1 is SGHTA and CDR2 is FQGNSA in the germline V gene. This CDR3 has 16 residues. Trimming removed 5 bases at V and 1 base at J, with 14 bases between. The CDR3 DNA is TGTGCCAGCAGCCCCCGACTAGGGGTGAACACCGGGGAGCTGTTTTTT. Protein product: CASSPRLGVNTGELFF.

The J gene is TRBJ1-2, the V gene TRBV18; 9 bases are a match to TRBD1. The V gene end was trimmed by 3 bases and the J gene end by 6 bases; junction bases not matched to a gene: 2. CDR3 length: 13 residues. Germline values: CDR1 KGHSH, CDR2 LQKENI. The CDR3 spells CASSPGTGNGYTF. The CDR3 coding sequence is TGTGCCAGCTCACCGGGGACAGGGAATGGCTACACCTTC.

This clone was seen a single time. The chain carries TRBV19 and TRBJ2-3, with TRBD2 as a possible D gene (5 bases). The CDR3 has 12 residues. V dropped 5 bases and J dropped 7 bases, with 10 bases sitting between them. The germline V gene encodes CDR1 LNHDA and CDR2 SQIVND (reference sequence). DNA for the CDR3: TGTGCCAGTAGTTCTCCGGGAAATACGCAGTATTTT. It encodes CASSSPGNTQYF.

The V and J genes are TRBV2 and TRBJ1-4; 8 bases agree with TRBD1. Germline V lookup: CDR1 SNHLY, CDR2 FYNNEI. J lost 6 bases, V lost 6 bases, and 9 bases had no gene match. The CDR3 covers 15 residues. The DNA of the CDR3 is TGTGCCAGCAGGCCCGACCGACAGGGGTATGAAAAACTGTTTTTT. As protein: CASRPDRQGYEKLFF.

The chain links TRBV27 to TRBJ1-4; unclear D gene. The germline V gene encodes CDR1 MNHEY and CDR2 SMNVEV (reference sequence). The V gene lost 5 bases and the J gene lost 0 bases, with 10 bases spanning the gap. This CDR3 is built from 15 residues. Written as DNA, the CDR3 is TGTGCCAGCAGTCATCTAGCTGCAACTAATGAAAAACTGTTTTTT. As protein: CASSHLAATNEKLFF.

V gene TRBV19 combines with J gene TRBJ1-5; possible D gene TRBD1, 6 bases. The V end lost 3 bases, the J end lost 10 bases, and 7 bases lay between the germline ends. Germline V gives CDR1 LNHDA, CDR2 SQIVND (reference sequence). CDR3 size: 11 residues. CDR3 residues: CASSMGGPQHF. CDR3 in DNA: TGTGCCAGTAGTATGGGGGGCCCCCAGCATTTT.

The chain joins TRBV28 to TRBJ1-2, with 7 bases matching TRBD1. Germline V gene lookup returns CDR1 MDHEN and CDR2 SYDVKM. V gave up 6 bases and J gave up 8 bases; unmatched junction bases: 12. This CDR3 has 14 residues. This CDR3 reads CASSMGGTERGYTF. The DNA for the CDR3 is TGTGCCAGCAGCATGGGCGGGACAGAAAGGGGCTACACCTTC.

The V gene is TRBV19, the J gene TRBJ1-1, with no clear D. The CDR3 spans 14 residues. V gave up 6 bases and J gave up 9 bases, with 20 bases separating them. Germline assignment: CDR1 LNHDA and CDR2 SQIVND (reference sequence). CDR3 loop: CASSDPPQVTKAFF. The CDR3 DNA follows: TGTGCCAGTAGCGATCCCCCGCAGGTGACTAAAGCTTTCTTT.

V is TRBV6-5 and J is TRBJ1-1; 7 bases are shared with TRBD1. J gave up 7 bases and V 8 bases, and 7 bases lay outside the gene matches. From germline, CDR1 is MNHEY and CDR2 SVGAGI. CDR3 size: 12 residues. The CDR3 reads CASGIRDSEAFF. Here the CDR3 DNA reads TGTGCCAGCGGTATCCGGGACAGTGAAGCTTTCTTT.

The chain links TRBV6-1 to TRBJ1-1, with 12 bases identical to TRBD1. The CDR3 has 16 amino acids. V lost 3 bases to trimming and J lost 4 bases; unmatched junction nucleotides: 6. The germline gives CDR1 MNHNS, CDR2 SASEGT. As DNA, the CDR3 is TGTGCCAGCAGTGAGGGACAGGGGGCGCGGGGCACTGAAGCTTTCTTT. Amino acid sequence: CASSEGQGARGTEAFF.